Each of the 4 T cell receptor beta chains below was sequenced from the same sample in a study of CD8 T cells in ankylosing spondylitis. TCRdb fed the 5' RACE reads into MiXCR, producing one record per CDR3 protein. This sample carries more than 150,000 distinct CDR3 sequences, 9.5% to 15% of them seen once, and the ten largest clones take approximately 16%. Source material: blood, either unsorted or a sorted T cell fraction (not recorded which). The receptors were gathered from a male donor with ankylosing spondylitis or in good health (not recorded which).

CDR3 loop: CASTSGWGQGDQETQYF. The CDR3 DNA is TGTGCCAGCACCAGCGGATGGGGACAGGGGGATCAAGAGACCCAGTACTTC. The chain recombines TRBV11-2 with TRBJ2-5, with 11 bases identical to TRBD1. The CDR3 totals 17 residues. V shed 7 bases and J 2 bases; nucleotides not matched to a gene: 12. Per germline, CDR1 SGHAT and CDR2 FQNNGV. Based on the CDR3 plus reference TRBV11-2 and TRBJ2-5, the full variable domain is EAGVAQSPRYKIIEKRQSVAFWCNPISGHATLYWYQQILGQGPKLLIQFQNNGVVDDSQLPKDRFSAERLKGVDSTLKIQPAKLEDSAVYLCASTSGWGQGDQETQYFGPGTRLLVL.

This clonotype has at least ten counts. CDR3 DNA: TGTGCCAGCAGTTTACTGGGTGTCAATGAGCAGTTCTTC. Protein sequence: CASSLLGVNEQFF. This chain links TRBV12-3 or TRBV12-4 with TRBJ2-1; D not certain. V was cut by 2 bases and J by 6 bases, with 8 bases left in between. The length of the CDR3 is 13 residues.

This clonotype was picked up many times. An end of the junction does not agree with germline; a read error may underlie this. V and J are TRBV5-1 and TRBJ2-7; 8 bases agree with TRBD1. The CDR3 loop spans 14 amino acids. CDR1 and CDR2 from the germline V gene are SGHRS and YFSETQ. Written as DNA, the CDR3 is TGTGCCAGCAGCTCCGGACAGGGTCGGGACGAGCAGTACTTC. The encoded protein is CASSSGQGRDEQYF.

CDR3 region: CASADGSSYNEQFF. The CDR3 bases are TGTGCCAGCGCAGACGGGAGCTCCTACAATGAGCAGTTCTTC. The chain joins TRBV25-1 to TRBJ2-1; tentatively, D is TRBD2 (6 bases). V was cut by 8 bases and J by 0 bases, with 11 bases left in between. Germline V lookup: CDR1 MGHDK, CDR2 SYGVNS. The CDR3 contains 14 residues.